This T cell receptor (beta chain) appears in the sequencing data of a study of spatial heterogeneity in lung cancer. Turning to the study itself: Compared with alpha-chain sequences, beta-chain sequences were consistently detected in greater numbers.

Time point noted: sample taken at primary tumor resection. Whole RNA was taken from tumor, nontumor lung or frozen PBMC; it was then sequenced unsorted. Study observations and caveats: Tumors with more nonsynonymous mutations had more expanded intratumoral alpha and beta TCRs.

TCRdb reanalysed the 5' RACE reads using MiXCR and keeps one entry per CDR3 protein. This sample has tens of thousands of distinct CDR3 sequences, with more than 4.5% found just once. CDR1 and CDR2 (germline): SEHNR, FQNEAQ (reference sequence). The CDR3 contains 13 residues. A few counts support this clonotype. Its antigen is still unknown. A read error may account for a junction end that differs from germline. Sequenced material: lung tumor tissue, taken at surgery. The clonotype originates from a male donor with early-stage non-small cell lung cancer. V is TRBV7-9 and J is TRBJ1-1; 7 bases line up with TRBD1. The CDR3 reads CVSSYSGGTEAFF. The CDR3 DNA reads TGTGTCAGCAGCTACTCAGGGGGCACTGAAGCTTTCTTT.